A selection of T cell receptor beta chains follows, all from one sample in a study of T cell responses to AZD1222 COVID-19 vaccine. Clones were read by immunoSEQ multiplex PCR, and TCRdb kept only the in-frame ones, dropping some. The data hold 100,000 to 150,000 clones, with about 91% observed a single time. The sequencing used peripheral blood, collected 28 days after the second AZD1222 dose. All receptors derive from an adult who received the AZD1222 COVID-19 vaccine. The CDR3 runs from the conserved cysteine through the conserved F or W. The order of the fields is clone size, D gene, J gene, V gene, CDR3 DNA, CDR3 protein. D genes are given only for firm matches. Size is omitted from some rows. Given values are once, few, many or a class for expanded clones.

>.|.|TRBJ1-2|TRBV6-5
TGTGCCACCCTGTCAGTGTTAAGTACTTTGACCTTC
CATLSVLSTLTF
>.|.|TRBJ1-4|TRBV18
TGTGCCAGCAGGGACGGGGCAACTAATGAAAAACTGTTTTTT
CASRDGATNEKLFF
>.|TRBD2|TRBJ2-1|TRBV5-1
TGCGCCAGCACCCGGACTAGCGGGGGGGCCAATGAGCAGTTCTTC
CASTRTSGGANEQFF
>once|.|TRBJ2-1|TRBV4-1
TGCGCCAGCAGCCAAGAAGGGGCGGGGGCCTACGACAATGAGCAGTTCTTC
CASSQEGAGAYDNEQFF
>.|.|TRBJ2-3|TRBV2
TGTGCCAGCAGTGATAACGTTGGGGATACGCAGTATTTT
CASSDNVGDTQYF
>.|TRBD1|TRBJ1-2|TRBV5-8
TGTGCCAGCAGCTTGGGCGGGACAGGCCTTAGGGGCTACACCTTC
CASSLGGTGLRGYTF
>.|.|TRBJ2-5|TRBV11-3
TGTGCCAGCAGCTTAGGCCGACTACTACAAGAGACCCAGTACTTC
CASSLGRLLQETQYF
>once|.|TRBJ1-1|TRBV5-1
TGCGCCAGCAGCTACTCGACAGGTGCGACGACTGAAGCTTTCTTT
CASSYSTGATTEAFF
>.|.|TRBJ1-2|TRBV10-3
TGTGCCACCTCCCGGACAGCCTATGGCTACACCTTC
CATSRTAYGYTF
>.|TRBD1|TRBJ1-2|TRBV7-2
TGTGCCAGCAGCTTAGAAGGGGCAGGGGGCTATGGCTACACCTTC
CASSLEGAGGYGYTF
>once|.|TRBJ1-1|TRBV2
TGTGCCAGCAGGATGGACAGCCCGAACACTGAAGCTTTCTTT
CASRMDSPNTEAFF
>few|.|TRBJ1-6|TRBV28
TGTGCCAGCAGTCCAACCTTCACTGGAGGCCCACCCCTCCACTTT
CASSPTFTGGPPLHF
>.|TRBD1|TRBJ1-4|TRBV3-1/TRBV3-2
TGTGCCAGCAGCCGCACTTCCGGGACAGGGGAGGGCGAAAAACTGTTTTTT
CASSRTSGTGEGEKLFF
>.|.|TRBJ2-5|TRBV7-2
TGTGCCAGCAGCTTAGCAATCAGGGGGGGAGAGACCCAGTACTTC
CASSLAIRGGETQYF
>.|.|TRBJ1-2|TRBV5-8
TGTGCCAGCAGTACGGGACGGAGCTATGGCTACACCTTC
CASSTGRSYGYTF
>many|TRBD1|TRBJ1-3|TRBV10-3
TGTGCCATCAGTGAGTCGGACAGGGGCTCTGGAAACACCATATATTTT
CAISESDRGSGNTIYF
>.|.|TRBJ2-1|TRBV11-3
TGTGCCAGCAGCTTGGACTCCGGGAGTGAGCAGTTCTTC
CASSLDSGSEQFF
>.|.|TRBJ2-1|TRBV9
TGTGCCAGCAGCGATGCCCGGCGGAATGAGCAGTTCTTC
CASSDARRNEQFF
>.|TRBD2|TRBJ2-1|TRBV5-1
TGCGCCAGCAGCTTGATCCGCGGGGGATCCTACAATGAGCAGTTCTTC
CASSLIRGGSYNEQFF
>.|.|TRBJ1-6|TRBV9
TGTGCCAGCAGCGAGGGGGGGATCAATTCACCCCTCCACTTT
CASSEGGINSPLHF
>once|.|TRBJ2-3|TRBV18
TGTGCCAGCTCACGTAGCCCAGGGCCGAATGCAGATACGCAGTATTTT
CASSRSPGPNADTQYF
>.|.|TRBJ1-3|TRBV30
TGTGCCTGGCGACTGCGATCTGGAAACACCATATATTTT
CAWRLRSGNTIYF